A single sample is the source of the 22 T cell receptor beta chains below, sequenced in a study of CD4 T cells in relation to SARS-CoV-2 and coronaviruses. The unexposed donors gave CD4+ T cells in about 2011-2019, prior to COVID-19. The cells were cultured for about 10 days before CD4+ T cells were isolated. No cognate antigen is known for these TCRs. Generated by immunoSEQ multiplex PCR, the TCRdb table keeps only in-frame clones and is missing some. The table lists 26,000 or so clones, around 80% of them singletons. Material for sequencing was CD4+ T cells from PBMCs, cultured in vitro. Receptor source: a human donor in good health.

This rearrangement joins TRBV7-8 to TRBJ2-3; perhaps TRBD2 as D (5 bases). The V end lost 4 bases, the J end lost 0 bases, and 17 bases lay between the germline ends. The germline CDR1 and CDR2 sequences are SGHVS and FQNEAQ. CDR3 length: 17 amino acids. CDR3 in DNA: TGTGCCAGCAGCTCCAGGACGAGGGTCCTTAGCACAGATACGCAGTATTTT. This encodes CASSSRTRVLSTDTQYF.

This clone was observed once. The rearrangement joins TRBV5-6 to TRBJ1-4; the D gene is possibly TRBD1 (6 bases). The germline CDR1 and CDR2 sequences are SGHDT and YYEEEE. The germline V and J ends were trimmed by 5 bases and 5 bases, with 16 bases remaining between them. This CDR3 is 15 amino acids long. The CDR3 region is CASSHSQGLNEKLFF. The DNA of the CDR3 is TGTGCCAGCAGTCATTCACAGGGATTGAATGAAAAACTGTTTTTT.

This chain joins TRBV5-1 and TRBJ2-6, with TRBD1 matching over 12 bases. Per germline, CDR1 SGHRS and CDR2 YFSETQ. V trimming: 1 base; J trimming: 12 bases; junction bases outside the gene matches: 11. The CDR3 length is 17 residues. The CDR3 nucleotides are TGCGCCAGCAGCTTGAGCCCGGGACAGGGGGCTCAGGGCGTCCTGACTTTC. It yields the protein CASSLSPGQGAQGVLTF.

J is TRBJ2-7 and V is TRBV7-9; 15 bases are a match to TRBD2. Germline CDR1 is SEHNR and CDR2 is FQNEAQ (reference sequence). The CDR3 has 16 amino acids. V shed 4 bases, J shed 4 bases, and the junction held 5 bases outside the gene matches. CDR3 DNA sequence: TGTGCCAGCAGCTACGGGACTAGCGGGAGGTTTTACGAGCAGTACTTC. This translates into CASSYGTSGRFYEQYF. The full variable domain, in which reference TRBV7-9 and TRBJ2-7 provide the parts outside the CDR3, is DTGVSQNPRHKITKRGQNVTFRCDPISEHNRLYWYRQTLGQGPEFLTYFQNEAQLEKSRLLSDRFSAERPKGSFSTLEIQRTEQGDSAMYLCASSYGTSGRFYEQYFGPGTRLTVT.

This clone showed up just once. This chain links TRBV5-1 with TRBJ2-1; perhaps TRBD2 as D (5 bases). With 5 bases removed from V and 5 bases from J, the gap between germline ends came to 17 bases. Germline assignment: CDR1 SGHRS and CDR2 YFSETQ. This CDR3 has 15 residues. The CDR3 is CASRTTSRGDNEQFF. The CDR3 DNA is TGCGCCAGCAGAACTACTAGTCGAGGAGACAATGAGCAGTTCTTC.

In nucleotides, the CDR3 is TGTGCCAGCAGCTTAGGACACGGAACGCAGTATTTT. Its translation is CASSLGHGTQYF. This chain connects TRBV6-4 to TRBJ2-3; D is possibly TRBD1 (5 bases). CDR1 and CDR2 from the germline V gene are MRHNA and SNTAGT. With 6 bases removed from V and 9 bases from J, the gap between germline ends came to 13 bases. The CDR3 is made up of 12 amino acids.

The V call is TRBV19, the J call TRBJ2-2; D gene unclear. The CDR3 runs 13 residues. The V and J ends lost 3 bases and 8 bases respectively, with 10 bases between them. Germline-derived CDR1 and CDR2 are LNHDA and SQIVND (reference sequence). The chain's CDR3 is CASSIQTRGELFF. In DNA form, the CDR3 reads TGTGCCAGTAGTATCCAGACACGAGGGGAGCTGTTTTTT. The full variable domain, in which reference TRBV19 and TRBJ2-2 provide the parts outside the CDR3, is DGGITQSPKYLFRKEGQNVTLSCEQNLNHDAMYWYRQDPGQGLRLIYYSQIVNDFQKGDIAEGYSVSREKKESFPLTVTSAQKNPTAFYLCASSIQTRGELFFGEGSRLTVL.

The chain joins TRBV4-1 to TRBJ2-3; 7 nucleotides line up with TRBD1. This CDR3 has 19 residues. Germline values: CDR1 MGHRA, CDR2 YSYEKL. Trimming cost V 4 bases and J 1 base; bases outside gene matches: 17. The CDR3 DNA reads TGCGCCAGCAGCCGAGGGGGCAGCCTGTGGGTCCGGCGCACAGATACGCAGTATTTT. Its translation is CASSRGGSLWVRRTDTQYF.

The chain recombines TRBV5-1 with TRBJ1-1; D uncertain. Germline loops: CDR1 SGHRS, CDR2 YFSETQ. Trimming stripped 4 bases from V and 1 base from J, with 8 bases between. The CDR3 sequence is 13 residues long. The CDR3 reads CASSRVTNTEAFF. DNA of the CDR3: TGCGCCAGCAGCCGAGTTACGAACACTGAAGCTTTCTTT.

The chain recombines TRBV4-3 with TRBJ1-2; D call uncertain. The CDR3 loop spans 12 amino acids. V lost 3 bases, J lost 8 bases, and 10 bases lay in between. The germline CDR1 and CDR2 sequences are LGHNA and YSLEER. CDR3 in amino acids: CASSQRFGGYTF. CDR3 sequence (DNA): TGCGCCAGCAGCCAGAGGTTTGGCGGCTACACCTTC.

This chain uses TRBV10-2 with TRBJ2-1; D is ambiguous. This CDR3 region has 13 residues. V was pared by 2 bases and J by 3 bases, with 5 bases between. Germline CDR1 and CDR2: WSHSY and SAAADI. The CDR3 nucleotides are TGCGCCAGCAGTGAGGGGCACTACAATGAGCAGTTCTTC. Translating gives CASSEGHYNEQFF.

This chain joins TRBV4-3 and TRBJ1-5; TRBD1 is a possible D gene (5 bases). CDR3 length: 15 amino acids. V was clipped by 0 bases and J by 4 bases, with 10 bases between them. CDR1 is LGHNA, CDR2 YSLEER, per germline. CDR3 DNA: TGCGCCAGCAGCCAAGAACCCGGGGGGAATCAGCCCCAGCATTTT. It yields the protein CASSQEPGGNQPQHF.

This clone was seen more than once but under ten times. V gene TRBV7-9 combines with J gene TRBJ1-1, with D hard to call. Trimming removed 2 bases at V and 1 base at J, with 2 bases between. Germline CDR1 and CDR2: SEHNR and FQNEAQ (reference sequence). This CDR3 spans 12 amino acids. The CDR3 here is CASSLSNTEAFF. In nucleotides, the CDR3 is TGTGCCAGCAGCTTATCGAACACTGAAGCTTTCTTT.

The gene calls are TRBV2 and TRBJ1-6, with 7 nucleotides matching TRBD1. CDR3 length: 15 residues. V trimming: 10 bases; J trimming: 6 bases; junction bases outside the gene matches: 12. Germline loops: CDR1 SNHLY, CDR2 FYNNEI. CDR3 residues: CATKNRDSRNSPLHF. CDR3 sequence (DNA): TGTGCCACTAAAAATCGGGACAGTCGTAATTCACCCCTCCACTTT.

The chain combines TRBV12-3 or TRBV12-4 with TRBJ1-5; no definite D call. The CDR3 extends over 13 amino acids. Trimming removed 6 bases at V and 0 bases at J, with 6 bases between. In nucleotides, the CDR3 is TGTGCCAGCAGGATTTCTAGCAATCAGCCCCAGCATTTT. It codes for CASRISSNQPQHF.

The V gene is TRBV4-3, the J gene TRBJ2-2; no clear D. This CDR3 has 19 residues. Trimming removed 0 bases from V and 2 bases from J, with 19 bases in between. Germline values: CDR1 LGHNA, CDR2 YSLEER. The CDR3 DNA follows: TGCGCCAGCAGCCAAGATCGGGTACAAGGAACTTTTAACACCGGGGAGCTGTTTTTT. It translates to CASSQDRVQGTFNTGELFF.

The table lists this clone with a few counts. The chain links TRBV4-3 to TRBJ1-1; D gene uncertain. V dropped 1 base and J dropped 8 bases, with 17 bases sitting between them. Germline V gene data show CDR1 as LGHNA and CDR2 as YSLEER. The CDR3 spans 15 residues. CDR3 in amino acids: CASSQVVRALEEAFF. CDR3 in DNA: TGCGCCAGCAGCCAAGTCGTACGGGCCCTAGAGGAAGCTTTCTTT.

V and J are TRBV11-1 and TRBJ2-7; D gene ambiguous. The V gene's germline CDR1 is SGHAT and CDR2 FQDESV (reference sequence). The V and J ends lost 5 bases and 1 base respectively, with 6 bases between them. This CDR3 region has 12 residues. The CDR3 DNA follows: TGTGCCAGCAGCGAGACGTCCTACGAGCAGTACTTC. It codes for CASSETSYEQYF.

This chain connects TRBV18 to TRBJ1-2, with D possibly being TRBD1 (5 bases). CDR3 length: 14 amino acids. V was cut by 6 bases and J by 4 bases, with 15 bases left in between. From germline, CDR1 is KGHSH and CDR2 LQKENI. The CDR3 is CASSRLDSPYGYTF. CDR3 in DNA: TGTGCCAGCTCCCGTCTAGACAGCCCCTATGGCTACACCTTC.

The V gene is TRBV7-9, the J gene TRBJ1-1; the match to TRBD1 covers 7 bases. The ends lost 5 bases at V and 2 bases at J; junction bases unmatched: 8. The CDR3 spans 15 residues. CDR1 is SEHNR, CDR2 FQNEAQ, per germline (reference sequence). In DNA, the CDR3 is TGTGCCAGCAGCCCACCCGGGACAGTTAACACTGAAGCTTTCTTT. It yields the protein CASSPPGTVNTEAFF.

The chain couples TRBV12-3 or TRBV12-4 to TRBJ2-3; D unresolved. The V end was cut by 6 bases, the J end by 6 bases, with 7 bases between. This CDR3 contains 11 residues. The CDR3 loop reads CASSVADTQYF. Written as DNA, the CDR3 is TGTGCCAGCAGCGTGGCGGATACGCAGTATTTT.

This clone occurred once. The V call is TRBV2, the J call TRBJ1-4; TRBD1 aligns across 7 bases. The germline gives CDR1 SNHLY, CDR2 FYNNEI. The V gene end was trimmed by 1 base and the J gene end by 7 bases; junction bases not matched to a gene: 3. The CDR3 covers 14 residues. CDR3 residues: CASSEGQGAEKLFF. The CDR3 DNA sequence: TGTGCCAGCAGTGAAGGACAGGGCGCTGAAAAACTGTTTTTT. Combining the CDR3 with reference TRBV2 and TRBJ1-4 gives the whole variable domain EPEVTQTPSHQVTQMGQEVILRCVPISNHLYFYWYRQILGQKVEFLVSFYNNEISEKSEIFDDQFSVERPDGSNFTLKIRSTKLEDSAMYFCASSEGQGAEKLFFGSGTQLSVL.